The 7 T cell receptor beta chains below come from one sample, sequenced in a study of cytomegalovirus exposure and HLA in healthy donors. It was with 60 Vbeta and 13 Jbeta primers that the PCR ran. Here immunoSEQ multiplex PCR was the method, and the copy in TCRdb shows in-frame clones only, minus some. The sample lists under 130,000 clones; roughly 70% were seen once. Sequencing was done on a sample of PBMCs. These receptors all come from a man aged 40-55 years in good health and CMV-seropositive.

This chain uses TRBV6-1 with TRBJ1-3; D uncertain. The CDR3 contains 16 residues. Looked up from germline, CDR1 is MNHNS and CDR2 is SASEGT. The ends were cut back, 3 bases at V and 2 bases at J, with 14 bases in the middle. For the CDR3, the DNA is TGTGCCAGCAGTGATTCCGTGGAGTTAACTGGAAACACCATATATTTT. Encoded protein: CASSDSVELTGNTIYF.

The rearrangement uses TRBV27 and TRBJ2-3; 7 nucleotides match TRBD2. Germline CDR1 and CDR2: MNHEY and SMNVEV (reference sequence). The CDR3 contains 16 residues. Trimming removed 3 bases from V and 2 bases from J; junction bases left unmatched: 8. CDR3 loop: CASSFLAGVNTDTQYF. CDR3 bases: TGTGCCAGCAGTTTCCTGGCGGGAGTTAACACAGATACGCAGTATTTT.

V usage is TRBV29-1 and J usage is TRBJ1-1; TRBD1 agrees at 10 bases. CDR1 and CDR2 from the germline V gene are SQVTM and ANQGSEA. V shed 6 bases and J 5 bases; nucleotides not matched to a gene: 9. There are 14 residues in the CDR3. The CDR3 region is CSVLRQGASTEAFF. In DNA form, the CDR3 reads TGCAGCGTGCTTCGACAGGGGGCGAGTACTGAAGCTTTCTTT.

The chain combines TRBV14 with TRBJ2-5, with D tentatively TRBD1 (6 bases). V lost 8 bases, J lost 3 bases, and 19 bases lay in between. This CDR3 is built from 15 residues. CDR1 SGHDN and CDR2 FVKESK come from the germline V gene. The CDR3: CASSRGSTVEETQYF. The CDR3 region has the DNA TGTGCCAGCTCCAGGGGAAGTACGGTGGAAGAGACCCAGTACTTC.

The chain carries TRBV19 and TRBJ1-1, with 7 bases identical to TRBD1. CDR1 and CDR2 from the germline V gene are LNHDA and SQIVND (reference sequence). CDR3 length equals 14 residues. V dropped 4 bases and J dropped 1; count of bases not matched to a gene: 3. CDR3 nucleotides: TGTGCCAGTAGTACCGGGACAGCGAACACTGAAGCTTTCTTT. Its translation: CASSTGTANTEAFF.

The chain recombines TRBV18 with TRBJ2-5; the D gene is possibly TRBD2 (6 bases). V was cut by 2 bases and J by 7 bases, with 14 bases left in between. Germline V gene lookup returns CDR1 KGHSH and CDR2 LQKENI. CDR3 length equals 14 residues. CDR3: CASSPTREVVTQYF. CDR3 DNA: TGTGCCAGCTCACCAACCAGGGAGGTTGTGACCCAGTACTTC.

V and J are TRBV6-4 and TRBJ2-1; 8 positions match TRBD2. CDR1 and CDR2 (germline): MRHNA, SNTAGT. The CDR3 loop spans 17 amino acids. The trim removed 0 bases at V and 1 base at J, leaving 5 bases unmatched. The CDR3, as DNA: TGTGCCAGCAGTGACTCGATTTCGGGAGGGTCCTACAATGAGCAGTTCTTC. Protein product: CASSDSISGGSYNEQFF.